The 3 T cell receptor beta chains below were found in one sample sequenced in a study of blood T cell repertoires in COVID-19. Assay used: immunoSEQ multiplex PCR; TCRdb lists only in-frame clones, some missing. The sample consists of approximately 210,000 clones, roughly 90% of them appearing once. Source material: peripheral blood. These receptor sequences come from a middle-aged man with active or convalescent COVID-19.

This rearrangement joins TRBV28 to TRBJ1-4, with TRBD1 matching over 7 bases. V shed 3 bases, J shed 3 bases, and the junction held 7 bases outside the gene matches. The length of the CDR3 is 16 residues. The germline CDR1 and CDR2 sequences are MDHEN and SYDVKM. CDR3 region: CASSFWTGTSNEKLFF. CDR3 nucleotides: TGTGCCAGCAGTTTTTGGACAGGAACTTCTAATGAAAAACTGTTTTTT.

The table lists this clone with many counts. The junction does not match germline at one end; this may be a read error. The chain links TRBV7-7 to TRBJ1-5; D not resolved. Germline loops: CDR1 SSHAT, CDR2 FNYEAQ (reference sequence). The CDR3 is 13 amino acids. Here the CDR3 DNA reads TGTGCTAGCAGCTTGAGTGAGGGAGGGCCCCAGCATTTT. Translating it yields CASSLSEGGPQHF.

This clone was recorded a few times. The chain couples TRBV28 to TRBJ2-5; a possible D gene is TRBD1 (6 bases). With 6 bases removed from V and 6 bases from J, the gap between germline ends came to 20 bases. This CDR3 spans 15 amino acids. Germline CDR1 reads MDHEN; CDR2 reads SYDVKM. This chain's CDR3 is CASRHGTPKMQTQYF. In nucleotides, the CDR3 is TGTGCCAGCAGGCATGGGACACCCAAGATGCAGACCCAGTACTTC.